The 13 T cell receptor beta chains below were found in one sample sequenced in a study of shared clonotypes between healthy human individuals. Terminally differentiated effector memory CD45RA+ cells were excluded by CCR7 positive selection of CD45RO-negative cells. TCRdb's copy holds only in-frame clones and misses some; the assay was immunoSEQ multiplex PCR. The data contain over 800,000 clones, roughly 92% of them singletons. Sequencing was carried out using naive CD8+ T cells sorted from blood. The receptors shown here come from a young man in good health.

Comment on this clone: The sample contains more than one DNA sequence encoding this CDR3. Here the CDR3 reads CASSFRPGGAGYGYTF. In DNA form, the CDR3 reads TGCGCCAGCAGCTTTCGTCCGGGGGGCGCGGGGTATGGCTACACCTTC. The chain is built from TRBV5-1 and TRBJ1-2, with D perhaps TRBD1 (6 bases). The V and J ends lost 2 bases and 5 bases respectively, with 19 bases between them. The CDR3 length is 16 residues. Germline V gene sequence: CDR1 SGHRS, CDR2 YFSETQ.

The V call is TRBV7-9, the J call TRBJ2-2; 12 bases are shared with TRBD1. Germline V gene data show CDR1 as SEHNR and CDR2 as FQNEAQ (reference sequence). There are 15 residues in the CDR3. Trimming cost V 4 bases and J 5 bases; bases outside gene matches: 2. As DNA, the CDR3 is TGTGCCAGCAGCTGGGACAGGGGGCCTACCGGGGAGCTGTTTTTT. Protein product: CASSWDRGPTGELFF.

The genes are TRBV6-6 and TRBJ2-2; no reliable D call. Trimming left V 2 bases short and J 8 bases short, with 6 bases between. This CDR3 region has 12 residues. From germline, CDR1 is MNHNY and CDR2 SVGAGI (reference sequence). The CDR3 sequence: CASSYRDGELFF. DNA of the CDR3: TGTGCCAGCAGTTACAGGGATGGGGAGCTGTTTTTT.

The V and J genes are TRBV13 and TRBJ2-1; D uncertain. Trimming took 5 bases from V and 9 from J, leaving 14 bases between them. The CDR3 extends over 13 amino acids. Germline CDR1 reads PRHDT; CDR2 reads FYEKMQ (reference sequence). This CDR3 reads CASSPESRSEQFF. DNA for the CDR3: TGTGCCAGCAGCCCCGAGTCTAGAAGTGAGCAGTTCTTC.

This clone was observed a handful of times. The chain has TRBV27 and TRBJ1-5; no definite D call. V was clipped by 5 bases and J by 4 bases, with 9 bases between them. Germline assignment: CDR1 MNHEY and CDR2 SMNVEV (reference sequence). This CDR3 has 13 amino acids. The chain's CDR3 is CASSAVNNQPQHF. CDR3 sequence (DNA): TGTGCCAGCAGTGCCGTCAATAATCAGCCCCAGCATTTT.

V gene TRBV14 combines with J gene TRBJ2-1, with D perhaps TRBD2 (5 bases). The CDR3 consists of 17 residues. V gave up 0 bases and J gave up 0 bases, with 12 bases separating them. Germline V gene sequence: CDR1 SGHDN, CDR2 FVKESK. This chain's CDR3 is CASSQDRAGSSYNEQFF. The DNA of the CDR3 is TGTGCCAGCAGCCAAGATCGGGCTGGGAGCTCCTACAATGAGCAGTTCTTC.

J is TRBJ2-2 and V is TRBV7-8; D may be TRBD1 (7 bases). CDR3 length equals 15 residues. V dropped 7 bases and J dropped 3 bases, with 15 bases sitting between them. CDR1 is SGHVS, CDR2 FQNEAQ, per germline. DNA of the CDR3: TGTGCCAGCATCGAGGCAGGGGGGTACACCGGGGAGCTGTTTTTT. Protein: CASIEAGGYTGELFF. Looking up the rest from reference TRBV7-8 and TRBJ2-2 gives the full variable domain: GAGVSQSPRYKVAKRGQDVALRCDPISGHVSLFWYQQALGQGPEFLTYFQNEAQLDKSGLPSDRFFAERPEGSVSTLKIQRTQQEDSAVYLCASIEAGGYTGELFFGEGSRLTVL.

The chain links TRBV5-1 to TRBJ2-7; no firm D call. V lost 2 bases and J lost 4, with 16 bases in between. This CDR3 comprises 15 residues. Germline CDR1 reads SGHRS; CDR2 reads YFSETQ. In DNA, the CDR3 is TGCGCCAGCAGCTTTCTCCCCCAGACTCATTACGAGCAGTACTTC. This gives the protein CASSFLPQTHYEQYF.

This clone was found once. V gene TRBV5-5 combines with J gene TRBJ1-2; possible D gene TRBD1, 5 bases. CDR1 and CDR2 from the germline V gene are SGHKS and YYEKEE (reference sequence). Trimming shortened V by 2 bases and J by 2 bases, and 10 bases separated the two germline ends. The CDR3 has 14 amino acids. The CDR3 sequence is CASSFGTDNYGYTF. The CDR3 nucleotides read TGTGCCAGCAGCTTCGGGACGGACAACTATGGCTACACCTTC.

This chain joins TRBV19 and TRBJ1-1; D perhaps matches TRBD1 (5 bases). Germline V gene sequence: CDR1 LNHDA, CDR2 SQIVND (reference sequence). V was shortened by 0 bases and J by 5 bases, with 10 bases between the two germline ends. This CDR3 contains 14 residues. Written as DNA, the CDR3 is TGTGCCAGTAGTATAGAGTCAGGGCTGACTGAAGCTTTCTTT. It is translated as CASSIESGLTEAFF. Full variable domain (outside the CDR3, taken from reference TRBV19 and TRBJ1-1): DGGITQSPKYLFRKEGQNVTLSCEQNLNHDAMYWYRQDPGQGLRLIYYSQIVNDFQKGDIAEGYSVSREKKESFPLTVTSAQKNPTAFYLCASSIESGLTEAFFGQGTRLTVV.

The gene calls are TRBV29-1 and TRBJ2-2; perhaps TRBD1 as D (5 bases). Germline CDR1 is SQVTM and CDR2 is ANQGSEA. V gave up 5 bases and J gave up 8 bases, with 9 bases separating them. The CDR3 length is 11 residues. The CDR3 is CSVNRGGELFF. The CDR3 region has the DNA TGCAGCGTTAATAGGGGTGGGGAGCTGTTTTTT.

The V gene is TRBV9, the J gene TRBJ1-2, with a weak D call TRBD1 (6 bases). This CDR3 comprises 16 residues. V shed 5 bases and J shed 6 bases, with 23 bases lying between them. CDR1 is SGDLS, CDR2 YYNGEE, per germline. The CDR3 region has the DNA TGTGCCAGCAGGGAGGCAGGGGCGTTATTTTCGGATGGCTACACCTTC. This translates into CASREAGALFSDGYTF.

This chain joins TRBV4-3 and TRBJ2-3; 7 nucleotides match TRBD2. V dropped 3 bases and J dropped 4; count of bases not matched to a gene: 16. This CDR3 is built from 18 residues. CDR1 and CDR2 (germline): LGHNA, YSLEER. Written as DNA, the CDR3 is TGCGCCAGCAGCCAGAACCGAGATCTAGCGGATAAATCAGATACGCAGTATTTT. The encoded protein is CASSQNRDLADKSDTQYF.